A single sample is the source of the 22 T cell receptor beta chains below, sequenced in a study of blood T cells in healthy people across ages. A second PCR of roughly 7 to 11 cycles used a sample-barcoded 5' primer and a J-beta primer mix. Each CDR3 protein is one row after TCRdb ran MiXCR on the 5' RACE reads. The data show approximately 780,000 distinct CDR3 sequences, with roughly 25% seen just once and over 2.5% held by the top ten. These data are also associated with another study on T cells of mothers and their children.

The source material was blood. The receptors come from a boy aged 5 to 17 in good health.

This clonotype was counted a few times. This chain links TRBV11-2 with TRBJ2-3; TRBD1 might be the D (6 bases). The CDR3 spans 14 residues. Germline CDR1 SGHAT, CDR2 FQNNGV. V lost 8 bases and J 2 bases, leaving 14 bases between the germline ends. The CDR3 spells CASGRDTDTDTQYF. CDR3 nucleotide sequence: TGTGCCAGCGGCCGGGACACCGACACAGATACGCAGTATTTT.

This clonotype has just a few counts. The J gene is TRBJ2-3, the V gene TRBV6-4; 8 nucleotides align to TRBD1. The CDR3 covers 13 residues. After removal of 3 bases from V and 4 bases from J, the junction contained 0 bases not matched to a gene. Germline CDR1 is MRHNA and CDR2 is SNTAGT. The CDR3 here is CASSEQGADTQYF. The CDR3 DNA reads TGTGCCAGCAGTGAACAGGGGGCAGATACGCAGTATTTT.

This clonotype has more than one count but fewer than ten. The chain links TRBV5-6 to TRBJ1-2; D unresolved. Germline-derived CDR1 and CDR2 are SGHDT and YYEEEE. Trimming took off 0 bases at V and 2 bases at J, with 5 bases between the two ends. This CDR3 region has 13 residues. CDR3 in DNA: TGTGCCAGCAGCTTGGGGGAGAACTATGGCTACACCTTC. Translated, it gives CASSLGENYGYTF. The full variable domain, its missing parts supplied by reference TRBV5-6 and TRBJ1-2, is DAGVTQSPTHLIKTRGQQVTLRCSPKSGHDTVSWYQQALGQGPQFIFQYYEEEERQRGNFPDRFSGHQFPNYSSELNVNALLLGDSALYLCASSLGENYGYTFGSGTRLTVV.

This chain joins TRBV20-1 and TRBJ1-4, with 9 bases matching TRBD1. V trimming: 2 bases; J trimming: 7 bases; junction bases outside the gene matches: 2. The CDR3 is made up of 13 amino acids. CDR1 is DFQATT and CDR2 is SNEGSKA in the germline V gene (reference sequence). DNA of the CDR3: TGCAGTGCTAGAACGACAGGGGGTGAAAAACTGTTTTTT. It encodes CSARTTGGEKLFF.

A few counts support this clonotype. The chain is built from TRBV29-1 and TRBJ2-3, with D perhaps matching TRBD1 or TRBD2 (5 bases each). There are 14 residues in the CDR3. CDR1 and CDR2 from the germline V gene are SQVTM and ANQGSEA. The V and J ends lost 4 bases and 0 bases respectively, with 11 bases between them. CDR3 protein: CSVVGGTSTDTQYF. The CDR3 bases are TGCAGCGTTGTTGGGGGTACTAGCACAGATACGCAGTATTTT.

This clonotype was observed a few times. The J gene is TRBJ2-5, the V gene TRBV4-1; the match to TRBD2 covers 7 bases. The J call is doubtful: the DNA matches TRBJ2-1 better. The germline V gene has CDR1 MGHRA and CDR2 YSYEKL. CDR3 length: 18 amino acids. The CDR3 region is CASSSPARVAGVANEQFF. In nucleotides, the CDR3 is TGCGCCAGCAGCAGTCCCGCGAGGGTAGCGGGTGTGGCCAATGAGCAGTTCTTC.

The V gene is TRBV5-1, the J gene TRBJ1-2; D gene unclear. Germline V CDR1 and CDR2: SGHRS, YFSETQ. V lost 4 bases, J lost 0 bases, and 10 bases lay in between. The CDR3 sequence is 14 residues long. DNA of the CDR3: TGCGCCAGCAGCACCACCGGGGCTAACTATGGCTACACCTTC. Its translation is CASSTTGANYGYTF.

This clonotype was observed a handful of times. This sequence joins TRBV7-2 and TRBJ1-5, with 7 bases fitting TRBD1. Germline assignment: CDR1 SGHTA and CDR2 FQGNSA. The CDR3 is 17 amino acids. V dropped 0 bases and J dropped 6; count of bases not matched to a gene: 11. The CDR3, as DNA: TGTGCCAGCAGCTTAGCGGAGGGGGCGCGAGGTACTCAGCCCCAGCATTTT. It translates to CASSLAEGARGTQPQHF. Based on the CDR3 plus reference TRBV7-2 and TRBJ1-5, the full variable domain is GAGVSQSPSNKVTEKGKDVELRCDPISGHTALYWYRQSLGQGLEFLIYFQGNSAPDKSGLPSDRFSAERTGGSVSTLTIQRTQQEDSAVYLCASSLAEGARGTQPQHFGDGTRLSIL.

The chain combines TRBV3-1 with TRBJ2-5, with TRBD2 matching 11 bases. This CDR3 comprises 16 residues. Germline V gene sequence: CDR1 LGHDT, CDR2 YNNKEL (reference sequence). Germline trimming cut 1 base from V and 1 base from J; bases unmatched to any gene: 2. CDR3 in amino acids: CASSQGLAGIQETQYF. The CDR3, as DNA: TGTGCCAGCAGCCAAGGACTAGCGGGAATCCAAGAGACCCAGTACTTC.

The CDR3: CASRKWGEQQRTDTQYF. CDR3 sequence (DNA): TGTGCCAGCAGAAAATGGGGGGAACAACAACGCACAGATACGCAGTATTTT. The chain carries TRBV7-6 and TRBJ2-3, with D perhaps matching TRBD2 (6 bases). Per germline, CDR1 SGHVS and CDR2 FNYEAQ. This CDR3 is built from 17 residues. V shed 6 bases and J shed 1 base, with 20 bases lying between them.

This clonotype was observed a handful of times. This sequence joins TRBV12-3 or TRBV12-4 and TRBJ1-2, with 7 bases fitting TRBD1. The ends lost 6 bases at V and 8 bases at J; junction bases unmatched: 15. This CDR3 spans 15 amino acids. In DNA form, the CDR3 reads TGTGCCAGCAGCCACTCGGGACAGCTCTCCGGAGGCTACACCTTC. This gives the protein CASSHSGQLSGGYTF.

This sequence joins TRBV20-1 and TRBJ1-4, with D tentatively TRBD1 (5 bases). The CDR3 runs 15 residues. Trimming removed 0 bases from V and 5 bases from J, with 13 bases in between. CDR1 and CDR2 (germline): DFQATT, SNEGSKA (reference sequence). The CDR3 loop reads CSARDKPGLNEKLFF. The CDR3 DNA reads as TGCAGTGCTAGAGATAAACCGGGACTAAATGAAAAACTGTTTTTT.

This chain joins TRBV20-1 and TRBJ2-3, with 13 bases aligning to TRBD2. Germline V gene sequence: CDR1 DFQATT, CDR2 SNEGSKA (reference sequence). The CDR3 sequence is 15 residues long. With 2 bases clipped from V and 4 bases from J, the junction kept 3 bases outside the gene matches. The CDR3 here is CSARRTSGSSDTQYF. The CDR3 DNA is TGCAGTGCTAGAAGGACTAGCGGGAGCTCAGATACGCAGTATTTT.

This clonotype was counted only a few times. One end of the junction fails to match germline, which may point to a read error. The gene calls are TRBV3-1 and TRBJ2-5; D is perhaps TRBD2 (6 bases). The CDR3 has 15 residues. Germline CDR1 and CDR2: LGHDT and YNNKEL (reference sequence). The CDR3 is CANSQDTSPQETQYF. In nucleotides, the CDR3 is TGTGCCAACAGCCAAGATACTAGCCCCCAAGAGACCCAGTACTTC.

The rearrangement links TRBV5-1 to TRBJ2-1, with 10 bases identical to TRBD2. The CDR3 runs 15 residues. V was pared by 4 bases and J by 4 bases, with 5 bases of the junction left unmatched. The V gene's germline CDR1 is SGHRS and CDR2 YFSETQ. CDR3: CASSPGTSVYNEQFF. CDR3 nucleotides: TGCGCCAGCAGCCCCGGGACTAGCGTGTACAATGAGCAGTTCTTC.

Written as DNA, the CDR3 is TGTGCCTGTGGGGACCCACCAGAGACCCAGTACTTC. This translates into CACGDPPETQYF. V usage is TRBV30 and J usage is TRBJ2-5; D may correspond to TRBD1 or TRBD2 (5 bases each). CDR1 is GTSNPN, CDR2 SVGIG, per germline (reference sequence). The V end was cut by 6 bases, the J end by 4 bases, with 12 bases between. This CDR3 has 12 residues.

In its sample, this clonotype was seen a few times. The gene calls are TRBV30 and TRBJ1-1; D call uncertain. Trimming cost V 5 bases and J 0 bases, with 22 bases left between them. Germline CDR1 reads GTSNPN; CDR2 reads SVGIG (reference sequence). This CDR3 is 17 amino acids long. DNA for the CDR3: TGTGCCTGGGCCCCAACGACAAAATCACGGGTGAACACTGAAGCTTTCTTT. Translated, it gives CAWAPTTKSRVNTEAFF.

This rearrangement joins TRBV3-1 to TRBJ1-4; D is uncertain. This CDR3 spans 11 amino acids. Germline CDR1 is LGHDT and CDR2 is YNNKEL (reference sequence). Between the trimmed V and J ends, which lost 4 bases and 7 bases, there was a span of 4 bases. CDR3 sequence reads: CASSRLEKLFF. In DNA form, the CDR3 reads TGTGCCAGCAGCCGCCTTGAAAAACTGTTTTTT.

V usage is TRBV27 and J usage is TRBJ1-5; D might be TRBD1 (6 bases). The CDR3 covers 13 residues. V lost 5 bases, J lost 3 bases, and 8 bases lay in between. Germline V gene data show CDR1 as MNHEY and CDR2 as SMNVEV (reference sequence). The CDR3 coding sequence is TGTGCCAGCAGTCGGGACATCAATCAGCCCCAGCATTTT. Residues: CASSRDINQPQHF.

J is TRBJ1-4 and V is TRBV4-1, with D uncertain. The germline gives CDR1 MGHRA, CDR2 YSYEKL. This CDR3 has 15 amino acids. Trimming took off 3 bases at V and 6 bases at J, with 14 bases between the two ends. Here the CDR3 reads CASSHPPGLYEKLFF. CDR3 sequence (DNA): TGCGCCAGCAGCCACCCACCCGGGTTGTATGAAAAACTGTTTTTT.

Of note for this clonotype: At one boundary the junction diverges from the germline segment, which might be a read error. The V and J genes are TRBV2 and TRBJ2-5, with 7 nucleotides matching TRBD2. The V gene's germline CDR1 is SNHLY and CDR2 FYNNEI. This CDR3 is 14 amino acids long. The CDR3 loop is CAGSESSGKETQYF. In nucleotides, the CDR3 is TGTGCCGGCAGTGAGTCGAGCGGGAAAGAGACCCAGTACTTC.

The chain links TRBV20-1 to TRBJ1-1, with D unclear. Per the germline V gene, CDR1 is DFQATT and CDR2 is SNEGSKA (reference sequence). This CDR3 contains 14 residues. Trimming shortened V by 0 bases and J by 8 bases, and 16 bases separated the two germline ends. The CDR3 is CSARDSYGGLEAFF. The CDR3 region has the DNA TGCAGTGCTAGAGATTCTTACGGAGGCCTCGAAGCTTTCTTT.